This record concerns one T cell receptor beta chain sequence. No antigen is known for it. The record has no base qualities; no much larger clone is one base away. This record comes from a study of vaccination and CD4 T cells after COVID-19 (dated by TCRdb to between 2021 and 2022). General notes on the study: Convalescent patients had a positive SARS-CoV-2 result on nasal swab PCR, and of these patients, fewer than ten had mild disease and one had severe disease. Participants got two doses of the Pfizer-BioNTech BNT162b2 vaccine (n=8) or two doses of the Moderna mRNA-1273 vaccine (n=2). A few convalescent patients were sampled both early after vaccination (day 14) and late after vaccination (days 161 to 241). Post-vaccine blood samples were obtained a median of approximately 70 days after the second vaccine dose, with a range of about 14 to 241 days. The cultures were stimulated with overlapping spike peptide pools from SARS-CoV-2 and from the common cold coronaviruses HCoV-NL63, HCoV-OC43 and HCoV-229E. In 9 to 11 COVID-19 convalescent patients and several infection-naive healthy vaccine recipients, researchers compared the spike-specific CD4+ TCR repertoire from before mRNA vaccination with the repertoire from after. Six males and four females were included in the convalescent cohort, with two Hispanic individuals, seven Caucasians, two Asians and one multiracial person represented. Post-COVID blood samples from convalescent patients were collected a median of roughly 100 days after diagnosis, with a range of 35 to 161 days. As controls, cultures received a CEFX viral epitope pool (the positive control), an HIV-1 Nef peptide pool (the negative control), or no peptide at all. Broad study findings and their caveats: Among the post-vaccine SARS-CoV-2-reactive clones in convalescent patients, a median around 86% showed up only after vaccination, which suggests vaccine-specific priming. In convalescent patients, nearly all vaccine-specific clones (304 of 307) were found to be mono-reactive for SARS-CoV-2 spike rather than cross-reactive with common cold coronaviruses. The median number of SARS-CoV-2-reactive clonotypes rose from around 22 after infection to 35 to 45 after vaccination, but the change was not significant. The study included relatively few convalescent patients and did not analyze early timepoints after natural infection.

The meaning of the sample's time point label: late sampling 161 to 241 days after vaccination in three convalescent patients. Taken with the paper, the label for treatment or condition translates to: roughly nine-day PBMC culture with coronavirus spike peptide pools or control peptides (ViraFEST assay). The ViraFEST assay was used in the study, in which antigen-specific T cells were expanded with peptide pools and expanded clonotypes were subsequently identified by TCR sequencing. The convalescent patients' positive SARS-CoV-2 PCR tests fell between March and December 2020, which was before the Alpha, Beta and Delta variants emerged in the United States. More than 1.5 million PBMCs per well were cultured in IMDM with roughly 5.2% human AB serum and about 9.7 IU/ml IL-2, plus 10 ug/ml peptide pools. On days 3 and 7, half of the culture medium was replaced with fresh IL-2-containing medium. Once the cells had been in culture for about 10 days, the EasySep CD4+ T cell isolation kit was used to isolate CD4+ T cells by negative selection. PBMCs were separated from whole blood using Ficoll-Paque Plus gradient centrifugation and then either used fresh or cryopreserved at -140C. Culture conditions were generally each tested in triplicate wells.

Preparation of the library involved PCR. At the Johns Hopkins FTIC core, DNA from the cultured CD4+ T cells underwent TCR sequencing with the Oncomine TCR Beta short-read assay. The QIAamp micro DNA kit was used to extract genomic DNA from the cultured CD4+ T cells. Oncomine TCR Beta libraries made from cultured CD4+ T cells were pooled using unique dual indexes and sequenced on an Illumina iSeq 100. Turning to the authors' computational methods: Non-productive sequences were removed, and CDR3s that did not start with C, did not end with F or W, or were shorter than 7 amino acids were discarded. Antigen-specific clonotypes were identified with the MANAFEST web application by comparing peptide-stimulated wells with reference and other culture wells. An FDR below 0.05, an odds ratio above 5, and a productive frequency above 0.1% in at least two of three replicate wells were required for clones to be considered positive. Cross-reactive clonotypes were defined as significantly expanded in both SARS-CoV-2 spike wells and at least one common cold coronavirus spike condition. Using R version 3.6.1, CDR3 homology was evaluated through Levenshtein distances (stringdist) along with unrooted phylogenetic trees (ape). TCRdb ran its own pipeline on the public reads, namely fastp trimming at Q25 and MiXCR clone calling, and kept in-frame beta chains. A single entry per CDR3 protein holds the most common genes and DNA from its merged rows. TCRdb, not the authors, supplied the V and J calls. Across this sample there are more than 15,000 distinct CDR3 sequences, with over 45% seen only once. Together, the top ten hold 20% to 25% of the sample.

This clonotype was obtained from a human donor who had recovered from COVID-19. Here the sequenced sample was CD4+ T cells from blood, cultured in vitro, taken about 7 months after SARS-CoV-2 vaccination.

The CDR3 corresponds to CASSQDLAGRIEYF. DNA sequence: TGTGCCAGCAGCCAAGATCTGGCCGGGAGAATCGAGTACTTC. This receptor chain uses TRBV4-2 and TRBJ2-5; the D gene is possibly TRBD2, with 6 bases matching. From the cysteine up to the phenylalanine, the CDR3 has a length of 14 residues. Only CDR3 DNA remains: 42 bases, in frame from the first base. V was cut back by 0 bases and J by 12 bases, leaving a gap of 17 bases between them. The germline V gene gives CDR1 as LGHNA and CDR2 as YNFKEQ.